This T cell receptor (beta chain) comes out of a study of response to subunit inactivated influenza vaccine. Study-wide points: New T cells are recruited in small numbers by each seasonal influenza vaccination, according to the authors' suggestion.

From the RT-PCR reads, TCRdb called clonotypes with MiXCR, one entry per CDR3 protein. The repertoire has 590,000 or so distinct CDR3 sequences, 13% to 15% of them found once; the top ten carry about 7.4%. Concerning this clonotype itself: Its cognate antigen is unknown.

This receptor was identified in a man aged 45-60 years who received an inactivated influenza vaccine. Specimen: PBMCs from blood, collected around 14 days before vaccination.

CDR3 loop: CASRFDSPYGYTF. The CDR3 DNA reads as TGTGCCAGCAGATTTGACAGTCCATATGGCTACACCTTC. V and J are TRBV2 and TRBJ1-2; tentative D call: TRBD1 (5 bases). This CDR3 spans 13 amino acids. V shed 6 bases and J shed 5 bases, with 13 bases lying between them. Looked up from germline, CDR1 is SNHLY and CDR2 is FYNNEI.